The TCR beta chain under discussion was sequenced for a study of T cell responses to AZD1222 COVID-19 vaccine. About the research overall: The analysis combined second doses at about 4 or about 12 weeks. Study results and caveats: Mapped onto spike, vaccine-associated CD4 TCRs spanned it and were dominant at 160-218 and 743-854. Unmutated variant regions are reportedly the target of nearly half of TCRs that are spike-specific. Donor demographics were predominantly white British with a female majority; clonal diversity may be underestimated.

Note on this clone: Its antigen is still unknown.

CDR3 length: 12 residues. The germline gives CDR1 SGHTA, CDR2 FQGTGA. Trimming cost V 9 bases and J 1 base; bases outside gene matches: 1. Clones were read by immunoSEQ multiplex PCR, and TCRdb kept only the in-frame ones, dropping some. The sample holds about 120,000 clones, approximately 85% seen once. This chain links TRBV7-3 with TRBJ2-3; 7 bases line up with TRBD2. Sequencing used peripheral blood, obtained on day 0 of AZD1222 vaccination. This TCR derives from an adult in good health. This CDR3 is CASGRGTDTQYF. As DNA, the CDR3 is TGTGCCAGTGGGAGGGGCACAGATACGCAGTATTTT.